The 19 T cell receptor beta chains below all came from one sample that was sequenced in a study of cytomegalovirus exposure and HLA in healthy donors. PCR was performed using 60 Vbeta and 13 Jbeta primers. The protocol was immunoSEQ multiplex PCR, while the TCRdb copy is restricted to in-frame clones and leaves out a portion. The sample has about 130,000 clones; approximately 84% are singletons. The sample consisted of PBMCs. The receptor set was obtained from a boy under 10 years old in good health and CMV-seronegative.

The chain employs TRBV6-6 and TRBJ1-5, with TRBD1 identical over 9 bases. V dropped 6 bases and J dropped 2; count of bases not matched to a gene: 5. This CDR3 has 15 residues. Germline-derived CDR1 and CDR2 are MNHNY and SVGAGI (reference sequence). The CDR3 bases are TGTGCCAGCAGCCGGACAGGGGAAGGCAATCAGCCCCAGCATTTT. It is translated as CASSRTGEGNQPQHF.

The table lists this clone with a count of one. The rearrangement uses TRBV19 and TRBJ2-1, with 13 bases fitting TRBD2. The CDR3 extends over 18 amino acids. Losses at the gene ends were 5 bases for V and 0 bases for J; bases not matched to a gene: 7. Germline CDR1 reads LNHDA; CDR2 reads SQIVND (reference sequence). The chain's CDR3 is CASSAGLAGPVSYNEQFF. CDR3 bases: TGTGCCAGTAGTGCGGGACTAGCGGGACCGGTCTCCTACAATGAGCAGTTCTTC.

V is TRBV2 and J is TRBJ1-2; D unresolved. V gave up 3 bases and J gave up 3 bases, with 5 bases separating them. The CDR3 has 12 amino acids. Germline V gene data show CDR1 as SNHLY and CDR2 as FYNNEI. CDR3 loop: CASSDSDYGYTF. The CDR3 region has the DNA TGTGCCAGCAGTGACAGCGACTATGGCTACACCTTC.

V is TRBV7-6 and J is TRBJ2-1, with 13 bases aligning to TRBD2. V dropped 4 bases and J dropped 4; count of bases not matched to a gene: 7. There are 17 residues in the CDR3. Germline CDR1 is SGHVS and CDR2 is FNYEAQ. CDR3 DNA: TGTGCCAGCAGCTCCTCGATACTAGCGGGAGGGTACAATGAGCAGTTCTTC. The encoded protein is CASSSSILAGGYNEQFF. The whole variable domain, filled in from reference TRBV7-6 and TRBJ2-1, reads GAGVSQSPRYKVTKRGQDVALRCDPISGHVSLYWYRQALGQGPEFLTYFNYEAQQDKSGLPNDRFSAERPEGSISTLTIQRTEQRDSAMYRCASSSSILAGGYNEQFFGPGTRLTVL.

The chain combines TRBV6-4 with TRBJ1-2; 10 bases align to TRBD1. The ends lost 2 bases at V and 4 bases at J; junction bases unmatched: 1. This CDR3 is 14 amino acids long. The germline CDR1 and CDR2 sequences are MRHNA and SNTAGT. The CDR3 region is CASSDGTGAYGYTF. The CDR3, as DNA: TGTGCCAGCAGTGACGGGACAGGGGCCTATGGCTACACCTTC.

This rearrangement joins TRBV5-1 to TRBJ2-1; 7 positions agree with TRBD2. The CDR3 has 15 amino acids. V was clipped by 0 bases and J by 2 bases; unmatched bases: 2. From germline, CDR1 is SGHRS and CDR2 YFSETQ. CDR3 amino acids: CASSLGLAAYNEQFF. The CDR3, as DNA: TGCGCCAGCAGCTTGGGTCTAGCGGCCTACAATGAGCAGTTCTTC.

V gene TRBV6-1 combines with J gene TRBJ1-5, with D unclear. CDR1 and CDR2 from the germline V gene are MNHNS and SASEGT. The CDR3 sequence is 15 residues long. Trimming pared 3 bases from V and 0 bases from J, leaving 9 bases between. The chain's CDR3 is CASSESVNSNQPQHF. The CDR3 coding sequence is TGTGCCAGCAGTGAGTCAGTAAATAGCAATCAGCCCCAGCATTTT.

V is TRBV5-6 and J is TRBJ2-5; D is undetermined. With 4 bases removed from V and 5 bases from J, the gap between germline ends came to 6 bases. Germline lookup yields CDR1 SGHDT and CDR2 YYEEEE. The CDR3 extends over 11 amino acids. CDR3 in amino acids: CASSVRETQYF. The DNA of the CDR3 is TGTGCCAGCAGCGTGAGGGAGACCCAGTACTTC.

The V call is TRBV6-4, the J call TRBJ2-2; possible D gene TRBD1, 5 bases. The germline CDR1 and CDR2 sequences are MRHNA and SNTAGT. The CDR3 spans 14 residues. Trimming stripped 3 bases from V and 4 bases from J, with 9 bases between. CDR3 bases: TGTGCCAGCAGTGAGGGGCCGGGCACCGGGGAGCTGTTTTTT. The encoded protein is CASSEGPGTGELFF.

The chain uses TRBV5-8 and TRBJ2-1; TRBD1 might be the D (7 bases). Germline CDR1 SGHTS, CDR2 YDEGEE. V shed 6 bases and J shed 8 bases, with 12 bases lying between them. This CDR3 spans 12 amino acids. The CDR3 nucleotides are TGTGCCAGCACATCAGGGGGGCATGAGCAGTTCTTC. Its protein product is CASTSGGHEQFF.

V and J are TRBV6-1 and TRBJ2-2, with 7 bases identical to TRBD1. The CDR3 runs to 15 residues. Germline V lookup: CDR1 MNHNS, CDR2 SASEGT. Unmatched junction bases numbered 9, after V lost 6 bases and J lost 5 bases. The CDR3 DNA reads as TGTGCCAGCAGCGCTACAGGGGCTTTAACCGGGGAGCTGTTTTTT. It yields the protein CASSATGALTGELFF.

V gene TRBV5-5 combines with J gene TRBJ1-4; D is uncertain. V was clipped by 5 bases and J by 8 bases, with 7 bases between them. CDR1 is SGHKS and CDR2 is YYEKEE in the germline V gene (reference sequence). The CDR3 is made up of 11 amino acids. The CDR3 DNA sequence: TGTGCCAGCAGGCGGGAGGAAAAACTGTTTTTT. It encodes CASRREEKLFF.

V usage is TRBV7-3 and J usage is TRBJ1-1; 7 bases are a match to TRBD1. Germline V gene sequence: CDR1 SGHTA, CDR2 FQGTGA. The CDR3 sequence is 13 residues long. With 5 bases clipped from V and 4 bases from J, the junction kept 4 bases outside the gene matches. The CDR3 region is CASSPGQTTEAFF. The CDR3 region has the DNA TGTGCCAGCAGCCCGGGACAGACCACTGAAGCTTTCTTT.

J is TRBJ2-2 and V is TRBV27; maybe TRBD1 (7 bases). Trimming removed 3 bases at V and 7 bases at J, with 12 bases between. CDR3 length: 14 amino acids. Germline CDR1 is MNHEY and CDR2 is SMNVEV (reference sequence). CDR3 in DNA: TGTGCCAGCAGTTTCAACAGGGGAGGCGGGGAGCTGTTTTTT. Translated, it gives CASSFNRGGGELFF.

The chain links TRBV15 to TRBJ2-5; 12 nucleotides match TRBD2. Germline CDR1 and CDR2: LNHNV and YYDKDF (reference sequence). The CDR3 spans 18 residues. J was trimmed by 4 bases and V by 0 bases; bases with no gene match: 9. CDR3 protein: CATSRDQRASGRGETQYF. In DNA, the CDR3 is TGTGCCACCAGCAGAGATCAGAGGGCTAGCGGGAGGGGAGAGACCCAGTACTTC.

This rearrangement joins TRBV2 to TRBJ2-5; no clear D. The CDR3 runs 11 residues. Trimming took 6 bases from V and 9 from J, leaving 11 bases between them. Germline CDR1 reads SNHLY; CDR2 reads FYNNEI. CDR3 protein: CASSTSQAQYF. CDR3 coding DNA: TGTGCCAGCAGCACCTCGCAGGCCCAGTACTTC.

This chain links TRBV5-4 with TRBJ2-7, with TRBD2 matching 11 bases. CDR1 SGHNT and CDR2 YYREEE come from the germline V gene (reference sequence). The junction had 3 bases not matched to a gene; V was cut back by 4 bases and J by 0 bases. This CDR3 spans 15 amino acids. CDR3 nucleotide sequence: TGTGCCAGCAGCCTTAGCGGGAGGGCCTCCTACGAGCAGTACGTC. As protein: CASSLSGRASYEQYV.

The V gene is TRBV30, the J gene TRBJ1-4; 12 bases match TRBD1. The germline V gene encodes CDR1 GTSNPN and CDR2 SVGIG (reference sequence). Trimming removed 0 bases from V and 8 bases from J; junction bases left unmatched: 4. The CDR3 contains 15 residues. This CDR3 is CAWSVQGQGAEKLFF. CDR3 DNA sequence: TGTGCCTGGAGTGTACAGGGACAGGGGGCGGAAAAACTGTTTTTT.

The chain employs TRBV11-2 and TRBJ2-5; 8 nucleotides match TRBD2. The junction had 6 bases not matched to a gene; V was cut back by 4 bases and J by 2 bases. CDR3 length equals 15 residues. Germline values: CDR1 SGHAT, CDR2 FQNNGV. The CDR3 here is CASSSGGGAQETQYF. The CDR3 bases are TGTGCCAGCAGCTCCGGGGGGGGCGCACAAGAGACCCAGTACTTC.